This T cell receptor (beta chain) was identified during a study of CD8 T cells in Susac syndrome. Study outcomes and limitations: The study conceded that its TCR sequencing and HLA analysis involved relatively few individuals.

CD8+ and CD4+ T cells from blood underwent TCR beta sequencing. Negative isolation yielded CD8+ and CD4+ T cells; FACS enriched TEMRA cells. V was trimmed by 0 bases and J by 1 base, leaving 16 bases between them. Germline-derived CDR1 and CDR2 are MNHEY and SMNVEV (reference sequence). CDR3 length: 17 amino acids. Concerning this clonotype itself: Its target is not known.

The RNA input was about 0.5 to 1 ug, and it was reverse transcribed with random hexamers. Multiplex immunoSEQ PCR targeted 54 Vbeta and 13 Jbeta TCR beta segments. From the immunoSEQ multiplex PCR reads, TCRdb called clonotypes with MiXCR, one entry per CDR3 protein. The sample has about 430,000 distinct CDR3 sequences, 75% to 90% seen once. Input material: CD8+ T cells from PBMCs. The chain has TRBV27 and TRBJ2-7; maybe TRBD2 (6 bases). The origin of this receptor is a human donor with multiple sclerosis. The CDR3 sequence is CASSLSYRDSSSYEQYF. The CDR3 DNA reads as TGTGCCAGCAGTTTATCTTATCGGGACTCTAGTTCCTACGAGCAGTACTTC.